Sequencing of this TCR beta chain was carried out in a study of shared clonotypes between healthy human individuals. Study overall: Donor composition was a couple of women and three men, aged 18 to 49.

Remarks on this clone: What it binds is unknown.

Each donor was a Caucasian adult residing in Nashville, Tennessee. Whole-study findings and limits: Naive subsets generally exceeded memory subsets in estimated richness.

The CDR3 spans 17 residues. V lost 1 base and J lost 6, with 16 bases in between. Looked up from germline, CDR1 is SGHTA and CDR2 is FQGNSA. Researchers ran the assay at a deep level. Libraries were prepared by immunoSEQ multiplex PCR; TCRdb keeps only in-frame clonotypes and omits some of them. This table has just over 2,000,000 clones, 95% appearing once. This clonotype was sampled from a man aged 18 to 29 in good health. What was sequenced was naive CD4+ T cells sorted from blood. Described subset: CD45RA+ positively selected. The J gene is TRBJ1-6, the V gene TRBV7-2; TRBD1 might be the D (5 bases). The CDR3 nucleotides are TGTGCCAGCAGCTTAGTTGGGGGAGCGAGCGGTAATTCACCCCTCCACTTT. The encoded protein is CASSLVGGASGNSPLHF.